What follows are 8 T cell receptor beta chains derived from one specimen sequenced in a study of T cells after yellow fever vaccination. TCRdb ran MiXCR on the 5' RACE reads and lists one entry per CDR3 protein. The sample consists of roughly 300,000 distinct CDR3 sequences, approximately 8% of them appearing once. Material: PBMCs, obtained about 49 days after the first yellow fever vaccination. These receptors all come from a man aged 18 to 30 who received the YFV17D yellow fever vaccine.

There are many counts of this clonotype. This chain connects TRBV7-2 to TRBJ1-2; no reliable D call. Trimming cost V 8 bases and J 3 bases, with 13 bases left between them. This CDR3 is 13 amino acids long. The V gene's germline CDR1 is SGHTA and CDR2 FQGNSA. CDR3 in amino acids: CASSTMPDYGYTF. The CDR3, as DNA: TGTGCCAGCTCGACAATGCCGGACTATGGCTACACCTTC.

J is TRBJ2-2 and V is TRBV6-2 or TRBV6-3, with D perhaps matching TRBD1 (7 bases). Trimming took off 7 bases at V and 4 bases at J, with 19 bases between the two ends. The CDR3 sequence is 16 residues long. Germline V CDR1 and CDR2: MNHEY, SVGEGT. The CDR3 DNA reads as TGTGCCAGCATTCACGCGGGGACAGCGGGCACCGGGGAGCTGTTTTTT. Protein product: CASIHAGTAGTGELFF.

This clonotype was detected a few times. The limits of the CDR3 on the DNA are not certain, so only TCRdb's listed CDR3 is given. The chain is built from TRBV6-5 and TRBJ1-5; the table's D call of TRBD1 was not tested on the DNA. The CDR3 is 13 residues long, counting both termini. CDR1 and CDR2 (germline): MNHEY, SVGAGI. CDR3 protein: CASSSSGSQPQHF.

The chain combines TRBV29-1 with TRBJ2-3; no clear D. Trimming removed 1 base at V and 1 base at J, with 9 bases between. The CDR3 extends over 14 amino acids. Germline assignment: CDR1 SQVTM and CDR2 ANQGSEA. Here the CDR3 DNA reads TGCAGCGTTGAAGGGACCGACGGCACAGATACGCAGTATTTT. Its translation: CSVEGTDGTDTQYF.

The sample holds a few counts of this clonotype. The chain joins TRBV5-1 to TRBJ1-2; D might be TRBD1 (6 bases). The V end lost 0 bases, the J end lost 5 bases, and 8 bases lay between the germline ends. CDR1 and CDR2 from the germline V gene are SGHRS and YFSETQ. The CDR3 totals 13 residues. DNA for the CDR3: TGCGCCAGCAGCTTGGTAACAGGGTATGGCTACACCTTC. Translating it yields CASSLVTGYGYTF.

This clonotype was recorded at least ten times. The genes are TRBV9 and TRBJ2-3, with 8 positions matching TRBD1. This CDR3 spans 14 amino acids. The V and J ends lost 3 bases and 2 bases, in that order; junction bases with no gene match: 2. Germline CDR1 SGDLS, CDR2 YYNGEE. The CDR3 reads CASSGGQVTDTQYF. The CDR3 region has the DNA TGTGCCAGCAGCGGGGGACAGGTCACAGATACGCAGTATTTT.

This clonotype showed up just a few times. The V and J genes are TRBV5-1 and TRBJ2-5; TRBD2 might be the D (5 bases). The CDR3 contains 15 residues. Per the germline V gene, CDR1 is SGHRS and CDR2 is YFSETQ. V dropped 3 bases and J dropped 0 bases, with 12 bases sitting between them. CDR3 in amino acids: CASSSGLRDQETQYF. As DNA, the CDR3 is TGCGCCAGCAGCTCCGGACTCCGCGACCAAGAGACCCAGTACTTC. Filled out from reference TRBV5-1 and TRBJ2-5, the complete variable domain reads KAGVTQTPRYLIKTRGQQVTLSCSPISGHRSVSWYQQTPGQGLQFLFEYFSETQRNKGNFPGRFSGRQFSNSRSEMNVSTLELGDSALYLCASSSGLRDQETQYFGPGTRLLVL.

This clonotype has at least ten counts. The rearrangement uses TRBV5-1 and TRBJ2-2; D is ambiguous. Germline assignment: CDR1 SGHRS and CDR2 YFSETQ. The V gene lost 1 base and the J gene lost 2 bases, with 6 bases spanning the gap. The CDR3 spans 14 residues. In DNA form, the CDR3 reads TGCGCCAGCAGCTTGAACAGCAACACCGGGGAGCTGTTTTTT. This codes for CASSLNSNTGELFF.